This entry concerns a single TCR beta chain. Its antigen is not known. With 60 Vbeta and 13 Jbeta primers, the PCR was carried out. Using immunoSEQ multiplex PCR, the repertoire was profiled, and TCRdb retains in-frame clones only, with some absent. The sample shows 130,000 to 150,000 clones, about 73% of them seen only once. The data derive from a study of cytomegalovirus exposure and HLA in healthy donors. The germline gives CDR1 LNHNV, CDR2 YYDKDF (reference sequence). The CDR3 spans 17 residues. Unmatched junction bases numbered 7, after V lost 1 base and J lost 3 bases. General study points: Beyond CMV serostatus, there was no information to go on about immune exposure.

Material: PBMCs. The source is a man in his forties in good health and CMV-seropositive. This sequence joins TRBV15 and TRBJ2-2; 8 bases line up with TRBD2. The CDR3 here is CATSRGPLAGYTGELFF. In nucleotides, the CDR3 is TGTGCCACCAGCAGAGGCCCCTTAGCGGGGTACACCGGGGAGCTGTTTTTT. Together with reference TRBV15 and TRBJ2-2, the CDR3 gives the full variable domain: DAMVIQNPRYQVTQFGKPVTLSCSQTLNHNVMYWYQQKSSQAPKLLFHYYDKDFNNEADTPDNFQSRRPNTSFCFLDIRSPGLGDTAMYLCATSRGPLAGYTGELFFGEGSRLTVL.